This T cell receptor beta chain was sequenced in a study of blood T cell repertoires in COVID-19. Across the study: Specimens from acute and convalescent COVID-19 originated in the United States, Italy and Spain.

This clone appeared once. Cohorts were based on clinical histories the participants reported. A case of COVID-19 had been met by exposed participants within 2 weeks before study entry. Per the original methods: Amplifying reference gene primers gave estimates of nucleated cell counts. Generated by immunoSEQ multiplex PCR, the TCRdb table keeps only in-frame clones and is missing some. V and J calls and clone size come straight from that table; D and trimming were deduced from the DNA. The sample includes about 430,000 clones, more than 70% seen only once; the top ten take 1.4% to 1.5%. This TCR came from a woman aged 18-29 years who had been exposed to COVID-19. The sample consisted of PBMCs or T cells enriched from blood (not recorded which).

The CDR3 DNA follows: TGTGCCAGCAGACACCGCCTCGGGGTTCACCAAGAGACCCAGTACTTC. Protein sequence: CASRHRLGVHQETQYF. V is TRBV6-6 and J is TRBJ2-5, with D possibly being TRBD2 (5 bases). This CDR3 has 16 residues. V dropped 6 bases and J dropped 0 bases, with 17 bases sitting between them. CDR1 is MNHNY and CDR2 is SVGAGI in the germline V gene (reference sequence).